The clone carrying this T cell receptor (beta chain) was observed once. The sample comes from a study of Ad26.COV2.S vaccination and SARS-CoV-2 variants. Study-wide context: Ad26.COV2.S, an intramuscular injection, was given once or twice 56 days apart.

Looked up from germline, CDR1 is MNHEY and CDR2 is SVGAGI. The CDR3 is 13 residues long. V was trimmed by 2 bases and J by 5 bases, leaving 9 bases between them. Sequencing was performed with immunoSEQ multiplex PCR; in TCRdb, only in-frame clones are kept and a portion is missing. Of approximately 300,000 clones detected, around four fifths appear once; the ten largest clones hold approximately 2.1%. Noted treatment: roughly 20 received Ad26.COV2.S at low or high dose, single or two shots; 5 received placebo; per-sample allocation not given. Day 63 after the first vaccine or placebo injection was the time point for sampling. An Ad26 vector that expressed Wuhan-strain SARS-CoV-2 spike constituted the vaccine.

The sequence was collected from a person aged 18 to 65 who received the Ad26.COV2.S COVID-19 vaccine or a placebo. The rearrangement links TRBV6-5 to TRBJ1-1; D is unresolved. This specimen consisted of peripheral blood, obtained in a trial of Ad26.COV2.S vaccine versus placebo. CDR3 loop: CASSYGRETEAFF. CDR3 coding DNA: TGTGCCAGCAGTTACGGGAGGGAGACTGAAGCTTTCTTT.